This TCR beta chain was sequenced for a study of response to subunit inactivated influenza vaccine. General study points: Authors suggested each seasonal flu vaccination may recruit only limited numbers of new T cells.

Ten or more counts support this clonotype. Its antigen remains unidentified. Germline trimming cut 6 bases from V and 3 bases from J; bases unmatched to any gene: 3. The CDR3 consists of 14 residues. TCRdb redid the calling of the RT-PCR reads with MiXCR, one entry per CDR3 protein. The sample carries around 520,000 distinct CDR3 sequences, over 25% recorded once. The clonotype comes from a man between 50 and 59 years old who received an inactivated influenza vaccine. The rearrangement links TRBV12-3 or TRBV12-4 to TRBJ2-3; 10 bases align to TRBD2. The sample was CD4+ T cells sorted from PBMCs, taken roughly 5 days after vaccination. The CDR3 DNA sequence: TGTGCCAGCAGGCCTAGCGGGGGAACAGATACGCAGTATTTT. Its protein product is CASRPSGGTDTQYF.